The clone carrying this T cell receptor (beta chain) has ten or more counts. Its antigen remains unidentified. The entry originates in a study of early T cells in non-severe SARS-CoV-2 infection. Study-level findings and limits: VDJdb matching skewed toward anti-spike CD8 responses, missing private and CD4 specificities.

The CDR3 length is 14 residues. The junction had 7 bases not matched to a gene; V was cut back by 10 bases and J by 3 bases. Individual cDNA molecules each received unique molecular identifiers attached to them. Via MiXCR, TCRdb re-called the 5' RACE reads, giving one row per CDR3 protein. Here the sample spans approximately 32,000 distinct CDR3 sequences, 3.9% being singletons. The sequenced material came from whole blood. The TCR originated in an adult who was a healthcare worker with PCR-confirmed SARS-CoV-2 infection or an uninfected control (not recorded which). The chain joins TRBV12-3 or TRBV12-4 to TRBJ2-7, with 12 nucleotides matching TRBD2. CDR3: CATVTSGRNYEQYF. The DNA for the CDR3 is TGTGCCACCGTTACTAGCGGGAGGAACTACGAGCAGTACTTC.